The source of this T cell receptor (beta chain) is a study of shared clonotypes between healthy human individuals. The overall study: Researchers assigned three CD4 naive, three CD4 memory, two CD8 naive and one CD8 memory plate to each donor. Whole-study results and caveats: Large sequencing depth failed to make sorted-subset sequencing complete, rarefaction showed. The authors expected sequencing depth to affect clonotype sharing among donors.

Germline lookup yields CDR1 MDHEN and CDR2 SYDVKM. V was cut by 3 bases and J by 7 bases, with 12 bases left in between. CDR3 length equals 13 residues. Sequencing was performed with immunoSEQ multiplex PCR; in TCRdb, only in-frame clones are kept and a portion is missing. The data show under 2,000,000 clones, over 85% seen once. Notes on this clone: The antigen is not known.

The naive CD8 population came from CD45RO-negative cells selected for CCR7, without terminally differentiated effector memory CD45RA+ cells. Everyone who donated was a Caucasian adult who lived in Nashville, Tennessee. The clonotype originates from a man younger than 30 in good health. The chain recombines TRBV28 with TRBJ1-2; D remains unclear. Sequencing used naive CD8+ T cells sorted from blood. The CDR3 sequence: CASSLLSDAGYTF. The CDR3 region has the DNA TGTGCCAGCAGTTTGCTAAGTGACGCTGGCTACACCTTC.